The subject of this entry is one TCR beta chain. No antigen is known for it. No much larger clone is present one base from it, and per-base qualities are unavailable. The cohort was made up of about 610 healthy bone marrow donors. At the time of sampling, all cohort members were nominally healthy, though unrecorded immune exposures were likely present. The donor was CMV seropositive and belonged to the group of about 290 seropositive cohort members. A peripheral blood sample was collected from each donor, and TCR beta sequencing was performed on peripheral blood mononuclear cells. The Qiagen DNeasy Blood Extraction Kit was used to extract genomic DNA from the blood cell samples. From the germline V gene, CDR1 is SGHAT and CDR2 is FQNNGV. Trimming at the junction amounts to 5 bases on V and 4 bases on J, and the germline ends lie 17 bases apart. The CDR3, from cysteine to phenylalanine, totals 15 residues. Only the CDR3 portion is preserved as DNA: 45 bases, with reading frame beginning at the first base.

The method was the immunoSEQ multiplex PCR assay. For the multiplex PCR, a mixture combining 60 forward primers for TCR Vbeta segments and 13 reverse primers for TCR Jbeta segments was used. The CDR3 region of rearranged TCR beta genes was amplified from genomic DNA by a multiplex PCR assay. On the Illumina HiSeq System, the amplified TCR beta libraries were sequenced as 87-base-pair reads. From the authors' description of their analysis: A later analysis tallied around 82 million unique TCR beta chains across the 610 or so repertoires, and approximately 11 million of those chains were shared by two or more donors. Raw reads were error-corrected and collapsed into unique sequences by a nearest-neighbor algorithm in which closely related sequences were merged to remove PCR and sequencing errors. V, D and J gene segments were assigned by aligning CDR3 sequences to IMGT reference sequences. Each retained sequence needed at least a six-nucleotide match to both a V gene segment and a J gene segment. Rearrangements were called productive when the CDR3 lacked stop codons and stayed in frame with V and J; all others were non-productive. CDR3 was defined by IMGT convention, running from the second conserved V-encoded cysteine to the conserved J-encoded phenylalanine. The earlier analysis of about 570 of the donors excluded any sequence lacking an unambiguous match to a single V gene segment. An earlier analysis of roughly 590 of the donors called V segments functional above 56.7% productive rearrangements and segregating when the between-donor standard deviation exceeded 5%. A statistical classification framework was built for diagnosing cytomegalovirus status from the catalog of TCR beta chain sequences. V and J gene assignment, in a later analysis, came from comparing TCR nucleotide sequences with IMGT/GENE-DB human TR gene sequences. Using the TCRdist pipeline, a later analysis assigned CDR3 sequences along with most-parsimonious VDJ recombination scenarios. In a later analysis, each TCR beta chain was defined by its CDR3 amino acid sequence together with its V-gene family, and reads without a unique V-gene family were excluded. In a later analysis, around 650 highly shared, low-generation-probability nucleotide sequences were removed to address suspected cross-contamination and a sequencing artifact. In a later analysis, a clonal expansion index for each public chain was calculated from normalized within-repertoire ranks of inferred template counts. A later analysis computed generation probabilities with a VDJ recombination model fitted to out-of-frame rearrangements, and checked the results against IGoR. A later analysis scored TCR-TCR, TCR-HLA and TCR-CMV co-occurrence with hypergeometric tests, applying a repertoire-size bias correction to TCR pairs. To estimate false discovery rates, a later analysis permuted the HLA or CMV assignments 20 times. In a later analysis, co-occurring TCRs were grouped using DBSCAN, and TCRdist sequence similarity was added for clustering within HLA-allele-positive subsets. For co-occurrence clustering, repertoires with fewer than 30,000 or more than 120,000 public chains were excluded, along with five repertoires with anomalous nucleotide sharing. The immuneACCESS repertoire file appears here via TCRdb, limited to in-frame rearrangements. These files lack a portion of the clones; in checked studies, under half of the deficit traces to unresolved V genes, and the cause of the others is not known. D and trimming come from the DNA, and the V and J calls and clone size come from that table. The sample includes about 94,000 clones, with around 74% observed a single time. The ten most abundant clones make up roughly 7.1% of the sample.

This sample stems from a study of cytomegalovirus exposure and HLA in healthy donors (TCRdb year 2017). With regard to the full study: In an earlier analysis of under 750 of the donors, 276 Gb of sequence data and 100 million or so unique TCR beta sequences from roughly 200 million T cells were reported. A later genetic analysis used genome-wide SNP genotypes for about 60% of the roughly 700 donors, treating that subset as a discovery cohort. An early release covering some 640 HLA-typed donors comprised approximately 290 gigabases of sequencing data and around 80 million unique TCR sequences. Among some 410 genotyped donors of the cohort, an average of approximately 240,000 unique TCR beta nucleotide sequences was sequenced per donor, of which 15% to 20% were non-productive. Besides the first cohort of 550 to 750 subjects, a separate validation cohort made up of roughly 120 different subjects was used. The study aimed to test whether cataloging public T cell receptors could reveal signatures of past pathogen exposure. The study used immunosequencing to profile the T cell repertoires of more than 650 subjects and linked those repertoires to cytomegalovirus serostatus. The number of donors typed differed by locus, with about 629-640 for A, B, C, DRB1 and DQB1, roughly 520 for DQA1, over 600 for DPA1, and around 460 for DPB1. Because of strong linkage in the cohort, roughly five DR-DQ haplotypes were treated as single units for association and clustering. Rather than using new phenotypic data, the later analysis identified candidate immune exposures from TCR beta sequences and from how often those sequences occurred across donors. In an earlier analysis of more than 550 of the donors, high-throughput TCR beta sequencing was used to judge whether each TCR beta V gene segment behaved as functional or pseudogenic. A later analysis re-examined previously published TCR beta repertoires from roughly 650 donors and added high-resolution HLA genotyping to investigate patterns of TCR occurrence. Of the approximately 400 genotyped donors, about 80% fell in the genetic ancestry cluster associated with self-reported Caucasian donors. Donor age, sex, ethnicity and CMV serostatus were collected together with the repertoire data. High-throughput TCR immunosequencing, statistical association of individual TCRs with disease status, and machine learning were combined to predict cytomegalovirus infection status. Every discovery cohort repertoire had been produced on one sequencing platform. Both class I and class II loci were covered by HLA typing, at four-digit resolution. What the work shows at the level of the full study, not this receptor alone: In a later analysis, 16,951 TCR beta sequences were associated with specific HLA alleles at a false discovery rate of 0.05. Linkage disequilibrium might explain the correlated functional status among segregating V segments, but an unknown experimental factor could not be excluded. Approximately 16 rarely observed V segments, including chromosome 9 orphons, were excluded from the earlier analysis of just under 600 of the donors because counts were too low. Sequencing depth was assumed to be roughly uniform across donors in the presence/absence analyses, though that assumption may not hold. Because some donors lacked HLA typing at each locus, the association tests relied only on the typed subset. In the study, around 150 TCR beta chains were listed as associated with cytomegalovirus. CMV serostatus was the only immune exposure information available for the cohort. A later analysis reported that several top co-occurrence clusters appeared linked to parvovirus B19, influenza, CMV and Epstein-Barr virus. In a later analysis, TCR association rates were found to vary across HLA loci, with the most associated TCRs seen for DRB1 alleles and the fewest for HLA-C alleles. Most CMV-associated TCR beta chains appeared to be HLA-restricted in a later analysis, and the HLA associations seemed to be driven largely by CMV exposure. In both the original and validation cohorts, the classifier was reported to diagnose cytomegalovirus status with high specificity and sensitivity. Across donors, most TCR sequences were observed very rarely, whereas some public TCRs were present in many individuals. A further reported finding was that TCR beta sequences accurately predicted the HLA-A and HLA-B alleles for most subjects in the first cohort. Assigning TCR associations to individual alleles was difficult when HLA alleles, especially DR and DQ, strongly co-occurred. In a later genetic analysis, a missense DCLRE1C variant was associated with V-gene and J-gene trimming of TCR beta chains, and the association was replicated in an independent cohort. Some IMGT-functional V segments, including TRBV6-2 and TRBV6-3, could not be distinguished by the 87-base-pair reads and were therefore excluded. This cohort had only TCR beta chains sequenced, and the lack of alpha or paired-chain data limited which features could be detected. A group of highly shared sequence variants was considered likely to be a technical artifact of the sequencing pipeline. The authors suggested that the approach could potentially be extended to other disease states and immunological phenotypes. A later genetic analysis reported fewer N-insertions in productive TCRs among donors in an Asian-associated ancestry cluster than the 666-donor mean. In a later analysis, HLA-associated TCR beta chains were found to be more clonally expanded and to have lower generation probabilities than equally common non-associated chains. In an earlier analysis of about 600 of the donors, most TCR beta V segments appeared in productive rearrangements about 90% or about 30% of the time, broadly matching IMGT annotations. In vitro tests confirmed that a few of the cytomegalovirus-associated TCR beta chains recognize cytomegalovirus antigens.

Sequencing was carried out using PBMCs. Recombination joined TRBV11-2 with TRBJ1-1; TRBD1 might be the D gene, on 5 matching bases. This receptor was identified in a man aged 35 to 55 in good health and CMV-seropositive. The CDR3 protein sequence reads: CASSPGTSLRTEAFF. The DNA sequence is as follows: TGTGCCAGCAGCCCAGGGACTAGCTTACGCACTGAAGCTTTCTTT.